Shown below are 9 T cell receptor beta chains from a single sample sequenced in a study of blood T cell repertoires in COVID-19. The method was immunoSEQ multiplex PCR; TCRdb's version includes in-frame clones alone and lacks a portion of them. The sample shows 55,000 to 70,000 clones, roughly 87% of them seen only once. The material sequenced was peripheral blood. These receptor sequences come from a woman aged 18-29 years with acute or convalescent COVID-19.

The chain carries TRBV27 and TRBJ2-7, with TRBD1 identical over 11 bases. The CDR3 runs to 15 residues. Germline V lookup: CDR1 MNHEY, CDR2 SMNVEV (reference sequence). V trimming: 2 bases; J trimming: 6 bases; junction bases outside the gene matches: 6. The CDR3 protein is CASSLGQGARGEQYF. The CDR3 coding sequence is TGTGCCAGCAGTTTAGGACAGGGGGCCAGAGGCGAGCAGTACTTC.

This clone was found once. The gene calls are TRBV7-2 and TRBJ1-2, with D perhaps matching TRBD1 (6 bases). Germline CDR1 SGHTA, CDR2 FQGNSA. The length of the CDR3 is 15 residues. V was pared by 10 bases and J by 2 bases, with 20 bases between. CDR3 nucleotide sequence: TGTGCCACAAGCAGGGTAGCAGGGGCAAACTATGGCTACACCTTC. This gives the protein CATSRVAGANYGYTF.

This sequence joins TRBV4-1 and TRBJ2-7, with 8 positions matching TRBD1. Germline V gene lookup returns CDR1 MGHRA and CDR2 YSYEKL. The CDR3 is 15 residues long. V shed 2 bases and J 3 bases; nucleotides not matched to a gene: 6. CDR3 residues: CASSQLATGDYEQYF. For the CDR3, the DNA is TGCGCCAGCAGCCAACTCGCGACAGGGGACTACGAGCAGTACTTC.

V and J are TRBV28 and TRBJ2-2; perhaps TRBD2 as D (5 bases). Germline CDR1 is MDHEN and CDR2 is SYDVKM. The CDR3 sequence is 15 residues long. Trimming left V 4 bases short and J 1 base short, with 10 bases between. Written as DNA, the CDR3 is TGTGCCAGCAGTTCGCTGGGAGTGAACACCGGGGAGCTGTTTTTT. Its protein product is CASSSLGVNTGELFF.

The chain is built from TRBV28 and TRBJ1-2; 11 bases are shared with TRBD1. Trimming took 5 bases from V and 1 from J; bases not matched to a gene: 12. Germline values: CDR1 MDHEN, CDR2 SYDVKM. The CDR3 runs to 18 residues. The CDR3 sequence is CASSTSFLGQGDNYGYTF. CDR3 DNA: TGTGCCAGCAGTACGTCCTTTTTGGGACAGGGGGATAACTATGGCTACACCTTC.

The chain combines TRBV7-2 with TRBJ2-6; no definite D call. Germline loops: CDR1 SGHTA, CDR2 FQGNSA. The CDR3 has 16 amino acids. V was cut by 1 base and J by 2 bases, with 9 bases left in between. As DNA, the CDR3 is TGTGCCAGCAGCTTAGTTGCGACACCTGGGGCCAACGTCCTGACTTTC. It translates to CASSLVATPGANVLTF.

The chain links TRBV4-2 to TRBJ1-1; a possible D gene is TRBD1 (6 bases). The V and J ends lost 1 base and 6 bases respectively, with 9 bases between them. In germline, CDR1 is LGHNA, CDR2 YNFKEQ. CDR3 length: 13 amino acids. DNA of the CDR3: TGTGCCAGCAGCCAAGTTGCAGGGGCTGAAGCTTTCTTT. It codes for CASSQVAGAEAFF.

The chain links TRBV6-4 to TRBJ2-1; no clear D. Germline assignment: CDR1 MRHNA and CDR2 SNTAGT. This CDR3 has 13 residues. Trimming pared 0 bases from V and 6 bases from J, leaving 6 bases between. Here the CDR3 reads CASSDSNSNEQFF. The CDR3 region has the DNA TGTGCCAGCAGTGACTCGAATAGCAATGAGCAGTTCTTC.

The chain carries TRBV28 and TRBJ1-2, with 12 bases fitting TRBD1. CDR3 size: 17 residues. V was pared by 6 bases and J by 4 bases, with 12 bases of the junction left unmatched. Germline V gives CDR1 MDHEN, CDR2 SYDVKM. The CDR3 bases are TGTGCCAGCAGGGCACCGGGACAGGGGGCATATAGCTATGGCTACACCTTC. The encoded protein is CASRAPGQGAYSYGYTF.